The 23 T cell receptor beta chains below were found in one sample sequenced in a study of control samples from healthy donors and cancer patients. Only in-frame clones appear in the TCRdb table, and some are missing; sequencing was by immunoSEQ multiplex PCR. Counted here are 110,000 to 150,000 clones, around 94% occurring once; the ten biggest clones make up 14%. The material sequenced was PBMCs. These TCRs come from a man in his fifties or sixties with colorectal cancer.

The rearrangement joins TRBV2 to TRBJ1-1, with 9 positions matching TRBD1. The trim removed 6 bases at V and 4 bases at J, leaving 6 bases unmatched. The germline V gene has CDR1 SNHLY and CDR2 FYNNEI. The CDR3 covers 14 residues. Written as DNA, the CDR3 is TGTGCCAGCAGGGGGGGACAGGGAAGCACTGAAGCTTTCTTT. Amino acid sequence: CASRGGQGSTEAFF.

This clone appeared once. V usage is TRBV29-1 and J usage is TRBJ1-5, with D possibly matching TRBD1 (6 bases). Germline lookup yields CDR1 SQVTM and CDR2 ANQGSEA. The V end lost 4 bases, the J end lost 5 bases, and 15 bases lay between the germline ends. CDR3 length: 14 residues. CDR3 region: CSVAQSGEYQPQHF. CDR3 nucleotides: TGCAGCGTTGCCCAGTCAGGGGAATATCAGCCCCAGCATTTT.

V gene TRBV25-1 combines with J gene TRBJ1-2; TRBD1 is a possible D gene (6 bases). The CDR3 spans 13 residues. CDR1 and CDR2 from the germline V gene are MGHDK and SYGVNS. Trimming shortened V by 6 bases and J by 8 bases, and 16 bases separated the two germline ends. The CDR3 DNA follows: TGTGCCAGCAGAGCAGGGGCCAAGGACGGCTACACCTTC. Encoded protein: CASRAGAKDGYTF.

The genes are TRBV30 and TRBJ1-3; 11 positions match TRBD1. Germline CDR1 GTSNPN, CDR2 SVGIG (reference sequence). Trimming removed 2 bases from V and 8 bases from J; junction bases left unmatched: 8. The CDR3 length is 15 residues. CDR3: CAWSFSGQGADTIYF. CDR3 sequence (DNA): TGTGCCTGGAGTTTTAGCGGACAGGGGGCGGACACCATATATTTT.

This chain connects TRBV28 to TRBJ2-5, with D unresolved. CDR3 length: 12 residues. V gave up 6 bases and J gave up 2 bases, with 7 bases separating them. Germline CDR1 and CDR2: MDHEN and SYDVKM. CDR3 in amino acids: CASSPAQETQYF. The DNA of the CDR3 is TGTGCCAGCAGCCCCGCACAAGAGACCCAGTACTTC.

This chain links TRBV5-4 with TRBJ2-5; TRBD1 agrees at 8 bases. V trimming: 7 bases; J trimming: 1 base; junction bases outside the gene matches: 3. The CDR3 spans 13 residues. Looked up from germline, CDR1 is SGHNT and CDR2 is YYREEE (reference sequence). As DNA, the CDR3 is TGTGCCAGCGCCGACAGGGGCCAAGAGACCCAGTACTTC. This encodes CASADRGQETQYF.

This clone was seen a single time. This chain links TRBV2 with TRBJ1-5; a weak D match, TRBD1 (6 bases). V was trimmed by 2 bases and J by 7 bases, leaving 15 bases between them. The germline V gene has CDR1 SNHLY and CDR2 FYNNEI. The CDR3 is 15 amino acids. The CDR3 protein is CASSESGGPYQPQHF. The DNA of the CDR3 is TGTGCCAGCAGTGAATCTGGGGGGCCGTACCAGCCCCAGCATTTT.

The chain is built from TRBV11-2 and TRBJ1-3; TRBD1 might be the D (5 bases). The CDR3 totals 12 residues. Trimming took 1 base from V and 9 from J, leaving 7 bases between them. In germline, CDR1 is SGHAT, CDR2 FQNNGV. CDR3 nucleotides: TGTGCCAGCAGCTTAGGGGGGGGCACCATATATTTT. Amino acid sequence: CASSLGGGTIYF.

Only one count was recorded for this clone. The genes are TRBV10-3 and TRBJ2-3; D call uncertain. The CDR3 length is 12 residues. Trimming cost V 4 bases and J 4 bases, with 6 bases left between them. CDR1 ENHRY and CDR2 SYGVKD come from the germline V gene. The CDR3 DNA reads TGTGCCATCAGTGCCCGGCCAGATACGCAGTATTTT. Translation: CAISARPDTQYF.

The chain employs TRBV5-1 and TRBJ2-7, with D tentatively TRBD2 (6 bases). Trimming took 4 bases from V and 2 from J, leaving 16 bases between them. The germline V gene encodes CDR1 SGHRS and CDR2 YFSETQ. This CDR3 region has 15 residues. The DNA for the CDR3 is TGCGCCAGCAGCCCCGGGGGAGGTCACCCCTACGAGCAGTACTTC. Translated, it gives CASSPGGGHPYEQYF.

The chain combines TRBV2 with TRBJ2-3, with D perhaps TRBD2 (6 bases). This CDR3 is built from 18 residues. The ends were cut back, 6 bases at V and 2 bases at J, with 24 bases in the middle. Germline V gene data show CDR1 as SNHLY and CDR2 as FYNNEI. CDR3 sequence reads: CASRPEGTSSSFTDTQYF. CDR3 coding DNA: TGTGCCAGCAGGCCCGAGGGAACTAGCTCCAGTTTCACAGATACGCAGTATTTT.

This clone was counted only a few times. J is TRBJ1-5 and V is TRBV28; tentatively, D is TRBD1 (5 bases). The CDR3 contains 13 residues. Germline CDR1 reads MDHEN; CDR2 reads SYDVKM. V shed 5 bases and J shed 10 bases, with 15 bases lying between them. The CDR3 loop reads CASSPRGGGPQHF. The DNA for the CDR3 is TGTGCCAGCAGTCCCCGGGGCGGCGGACCCCAGCATTTT.

As DNA, the CDR3 is TGTGCCAGCAGCTTAGAATACTTTGAAGCTTTCTTT. Translated: CASSLEYFEAFF. The rearrangement uses TRBV7-9 and TRBJ1-1; D is unresolved. V was shortened by 1 base and J by 7 bases, with 7 bases between the two germline ends. CDR1 and CDR2 (germline): SEHNR, FQNEAQ (reference sequence). The CDR3 consists of 12 residues.

This clone was picked up one time. The V gene is TRBV6-5, the J gene TRBJ2-5; 10 nucleotides agree with TRBD2. The length of the CDR3 is 15 residues. V lost 6 bases to trimming and J lost 5 bases; unmatched junction nucleotides: 9. Germline CDR1 reads MNHEY; CDR2 reads SVGAGI. This CDR3 is CASRGSGGASETQYF. CDR3 nucleotides: TGTGCCAGCAGGGGGAGCGGGGGGGCTTCGGAGACCCAGTACTTC.

The rearrangement joins TRBV10-3 to TRBJ2-1; 9 bases map to TRBD1. This CDR3 is built from 15 residues. Germline CDR1 and CDR2: ENHRY and SYGVKD. V trimming: 6 bases; J trimming: 8 bases; junction bases outside the gene matches: 11. CDR3 in DNA: TGTGCCATCAGCACGACCGGGACAGGGAGCGATGAGCAGTTCTTC. Translated: CAISTTGTGSDEQFF.

The chain joins TRBV10-1 to TRBJ2-2; D may be TRBD1 or TRBD2 (7 bases each). Germline V gene sequence: CDR1 WNHNN, CDR2 SYGVQD (reference sequence). The CDR3 sequence is 14 residues long. With 6 bases removed from V and 1 base from J, the gap between germline ends came to 9 bases. The CDR3 DNA reads as TGCGCCAGCAGCAGGGGGGGGAACACCGGGGAGCTGTTTTTT. This gives the protein CASSRGGNTGELFF.

The chain is built from TRBV27 and TRBJ1-2, with D possibly TRBD1 on 5 matching bases. V was trimmed by 4 bases and J by 8 bases, leaving 11 bases between them. This CDR3 contains 12 residues. The germline CDR1 and CDR2 sequences are MNHEY and SMNVEV (reference sequence). The CDR3 DNA sequence: TGTGCCAGCAGTTCAGGGCTCGGAGGCTACACCTTC. Its protein is CASSSGLGGYTF.

This chain uses TRBV3-1 (or the pseudogene TRBV3-2) with TRBJ1-2; D gene ambiguous. V gave up 4 bases and J gave up 4 bases, with 10 bases separating them. The germline V gene has CDR1 LGHDT and CDR2 YNNKEL (reference sequence). This CDR3 is built from 13 residues. The CDR3 loop reads CASSPTRTYGYTF. DNA for the CDR3: TGTGCCAGCAGCCCGACAAGGACCTATGGCTACACCTTC.

V gene TRBV30 combines with J gene TRBJ1-4, with a possible D match to TRBD1 (6 bases). V gave up 1 base and J gave up 7 bases, with 19 bases separating them. This CDR3 has 16 residues. Germline V gives CDR1 GTSNPN, CDR2 SVGIG (reference sequence). Here the CDR3 reads CAWSGDKFGGGEKLFF. The CDR3 DNA reads TGTGCCTGGAGTGGGGACAAATTTGGCGGTGGTGAAAAACTGTTTTTT.

The CDR3 loop reads CASGPLGNTIYF. DNA for the CDR3: TGTGCCAGCGGTCCCTTGGGAAACACCATATATTTT. V and J are TRBV11-2 and TRBJ1-3; D uncertain. CDR3 size: 12 residues. Germline assignment: CDR1 SGHAT and CDR2 FQNNGV. V lost 8 bases and J lost 4, with 9 bases in between.

J is TRBJ2-5 and V is TRBV30; no definite D call. The CDR3 sequence is 11 residues long. Germline CDR1 is GTSNPN and CDR2 is SVGIG (reference sequence). Trimming pared 4 bases from V and 1 base from J, leaving 4 bases between. The CDR3 protein is CAWNSQETQYF. In DNA, the CDR3 is TGTGCCTGGAACAGCCAAGAGACCCAGTACTTC.

The V call is TRBV29-1, the J call TRBJ1-2, with D possibly matching TRBD1 (6 bases). Germline CDR1 is SQVTM and CDR2 is ANQGSEA. This CDR3 spans 13 amino acids. Trimming removed 4 bases from V and 2 bases from J, with 11 bases in between. The CDR3 DNA reads as TGCAGCGTTGTTGGGGGCCCAAACTATGGCTACACCTTC. Its translation: CSVVGGPNYGYTF.

The V and J genes are TRBV5-1 and TRBJ2-7; D might be TRBD2 (6 bases). The CDR3 contains 16 residues. V shed 0 bases and J shed 3 bases, with 16 bases lying between them. The germline V gene has CDR1 SGHRS and CDR2 YFSETQ. The CDR3: CASSLAGGVLGYEQYF. CDR3 DNA sequence: TGCGCCAGCAGCTTGGCCGGCGGGGTCCTAGGCTACGAGCAGTACTTC.